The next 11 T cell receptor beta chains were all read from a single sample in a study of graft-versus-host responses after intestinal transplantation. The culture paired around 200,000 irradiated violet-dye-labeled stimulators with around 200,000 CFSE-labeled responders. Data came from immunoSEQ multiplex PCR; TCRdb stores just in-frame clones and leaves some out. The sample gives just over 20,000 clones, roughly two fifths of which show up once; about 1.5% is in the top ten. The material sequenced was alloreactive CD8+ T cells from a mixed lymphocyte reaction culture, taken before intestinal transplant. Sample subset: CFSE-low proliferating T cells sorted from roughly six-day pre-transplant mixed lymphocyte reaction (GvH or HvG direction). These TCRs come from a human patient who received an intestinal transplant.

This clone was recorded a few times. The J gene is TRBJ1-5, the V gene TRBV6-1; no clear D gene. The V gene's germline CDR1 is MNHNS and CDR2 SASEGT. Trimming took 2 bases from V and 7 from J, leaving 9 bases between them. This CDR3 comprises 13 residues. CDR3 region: CASSEIVRQPQHF. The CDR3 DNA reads TGTGCCAGCAGTGAAATCGTGAGGCAGCCCCAGCATTTT.

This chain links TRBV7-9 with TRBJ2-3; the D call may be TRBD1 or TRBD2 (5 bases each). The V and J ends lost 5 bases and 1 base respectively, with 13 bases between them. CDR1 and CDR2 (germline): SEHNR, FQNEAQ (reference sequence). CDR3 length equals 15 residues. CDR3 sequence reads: CASSPEVGGTDTQYF. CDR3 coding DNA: TGTGCCAGCAGCCCAGAGGTGGGGGGCACAGATACGCAGTATTTT. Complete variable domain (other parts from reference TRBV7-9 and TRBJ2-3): DTGVSQNPRHKITKRGQNVTFRCDPISEHNRLYWYRQTLGQGPEFLTYFQNEAQLEKSRLLSDRFSAERPKGSFSTLEIQRTEQGDSAMYLCASSPEVGGTDTQYFGPGTRLTVL.

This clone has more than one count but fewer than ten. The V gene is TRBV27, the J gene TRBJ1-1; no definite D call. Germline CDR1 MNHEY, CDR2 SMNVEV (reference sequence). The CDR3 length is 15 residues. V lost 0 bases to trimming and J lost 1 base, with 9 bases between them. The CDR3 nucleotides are TGTGCCAGCAGTTTATCGAAACGGACGAACACTGAAGCTTTCTTT. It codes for CASSLSKRTNTEAFF.

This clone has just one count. The CDR3 nucleotides are TGTGCCAGCAGCTTAGTGGCACCGACTAGCGGGGCTTACGAGCAGTACTTC. Protein: CASSLVAPTSGAYEQYF. The chain links TRBV11-2 to TRBJ2-7; 11 bases agree with TRBD2. Trimming took 1 base from V and 4 from J; bases not matched to a gene: 9. The CDR3 is 17 amino acids. The germline CDR1 and CDR2 sequences are SGHAT and FQNNGV.

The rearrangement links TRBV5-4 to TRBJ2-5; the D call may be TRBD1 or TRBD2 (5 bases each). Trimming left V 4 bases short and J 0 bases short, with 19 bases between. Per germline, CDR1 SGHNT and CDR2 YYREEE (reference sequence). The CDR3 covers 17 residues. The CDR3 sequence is CASSIRPRDRYQETQYF. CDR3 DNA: TGTGCCAGCAGCATCCGGCCCCGGGACCGTTACCAAGAGACCCAGTACTTC. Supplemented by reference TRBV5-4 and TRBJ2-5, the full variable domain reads ETGVTQSPTHLIKTRGQQVTLRCSSQSGHNTVSWYQQALGQGPQFIFQYYREEENGRGNFPPRFSGLQFPNYSSELNVNALELDDSALYLCASSIRPRDRYQETQYFGPGTRLLVL.

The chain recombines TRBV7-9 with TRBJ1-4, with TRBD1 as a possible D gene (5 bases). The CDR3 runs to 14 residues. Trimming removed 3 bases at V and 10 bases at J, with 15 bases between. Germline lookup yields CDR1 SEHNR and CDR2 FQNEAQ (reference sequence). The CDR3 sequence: CASSFSGAQVKLFF. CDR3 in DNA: TGTGCCAGCAGCTTTTCCGGGGCGCAAGTAAAACTGTTTTTT.

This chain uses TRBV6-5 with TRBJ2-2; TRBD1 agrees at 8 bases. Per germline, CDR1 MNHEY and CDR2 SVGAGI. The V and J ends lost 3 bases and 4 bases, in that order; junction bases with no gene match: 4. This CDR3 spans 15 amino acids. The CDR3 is CASSYRQGATGELFF. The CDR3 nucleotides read TGTGCCAGCAGTTATCGGCAGGGGGCCACCGGGGAGCTGTTTTTT.

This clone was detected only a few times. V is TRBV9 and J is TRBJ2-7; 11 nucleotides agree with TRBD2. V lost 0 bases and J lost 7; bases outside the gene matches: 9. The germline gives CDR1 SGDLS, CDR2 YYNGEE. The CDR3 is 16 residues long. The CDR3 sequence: CASSVAPLLAGVEQYF. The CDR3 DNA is TGTGCCAGCAGCGTAGCCCCTTTACTAGCGGGAGTAGAGCAGTACTTC.

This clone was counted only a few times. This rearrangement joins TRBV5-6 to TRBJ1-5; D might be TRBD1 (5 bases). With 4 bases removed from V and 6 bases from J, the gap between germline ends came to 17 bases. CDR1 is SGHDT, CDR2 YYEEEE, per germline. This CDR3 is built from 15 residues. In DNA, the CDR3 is TGTGCCAGCAGCCTTAGGGGCCTCCGCGGTCAGCCCCAGCATTTT. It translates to CASSLRGLRGQPQHF.

As DNA, the CDR3 is TGTGCCAGCAGCTTACGGCGGATTACAAGTGAGCAGTTCTTC. The encoded protein is CASSLRRITSEQFF. The V call is TRBV5-8, the J call TRBJ2-1; D uncertain. V was clipped by 2 bases and J by 9 bases, with 15 bases between them. The CDR3 covers 14 residues. Germline V gene sequence: CDR1 SGHTS, CDR2 YDEGEE.

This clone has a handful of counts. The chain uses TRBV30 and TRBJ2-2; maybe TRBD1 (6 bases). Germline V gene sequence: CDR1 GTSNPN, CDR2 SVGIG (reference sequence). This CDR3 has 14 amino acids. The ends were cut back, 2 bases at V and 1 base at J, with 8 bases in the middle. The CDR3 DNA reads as TGTGCCTGGAGTCCAGGGGTGAACACCGGGGAGCTGTTTTTT. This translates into CAWSPGVNTGELFF.